This entry describes one TCR beta chain. This sample is part of a study of shared T cell receptors in the human thymus. Trimming took 5 bases from V and 3 from J; bases not matched to a gene: 1. The CDR3 is made up of 12 amino acids. CDR1 and CDR2 from the germline V gene are SGHTA and FQGNSA. Sequencing used immunoSEQ multiplex PCR; TCRdb keeps in-frame clones, though not all of them. The data hold 500,000 to 550,000 clones, with approximately 78% observed a single time. In addition, the sample was reused for a study of human thymus T cells. Per that study: The sample donors, healthy Finnish infants, were having corrective surgery for congenital heart defects. Gene usage for V and J segments appeared biased in thymic and blood repertoires. Unrelated individuals had highly overlapping thymic repertoires, as reported in related research.

The rearrangement joins TRBV7-2 to TRBJ2-7; 7 nucleotides line up with TRBD2. The TCR sequence derives from a boy in the first two years of life with a congenital heart defect. The sequenced material came from thymocytes. CDR3 nucleotides: TGTGCCAGCAGCGGGGGGGTCTACGAGCAGTACTTC. This encodes CASSGGVYEQYF.